This TCR beta chain originates from a study of stem cell transplantation in POMP-related autoinflammatory disease. The overall study: Impaired MHC class I-dependent CD8+ differentiation was hypothesized from defective thymoproteasomes.

PRAID featured prominent immunodeficiency. Germline CDR1 is MNHNS and CDR2 is SASEGT. V was trimmed by 1 base and J by 1 base, leaving 11 bases between them. The CDR3 extends over 16 amino acids. Assay: immunoSEQ multiplex PCR; the TCRdb copy retains only in-frame clones and omits some. The sample shows some 68,000 clones, roughly 88% of them seen only once. Specimen: CD4+ T cells from PBMCs, collected after stem cell transplantation. The sequence was obtained from a human patient with POMP-related autoinflammation and immune dysregulation (PRAID). T cells may partly derive from the graft donor. V is TRBV6-1 and J is TRBJ2-4; no definite D call. CDR3 bases: TGTGCCAGCAGTGAAGTGTGGCGGTGGGCCAAAAACATTCAGTACTTC. Its protein is CASSEVWRWAKNIQYF.